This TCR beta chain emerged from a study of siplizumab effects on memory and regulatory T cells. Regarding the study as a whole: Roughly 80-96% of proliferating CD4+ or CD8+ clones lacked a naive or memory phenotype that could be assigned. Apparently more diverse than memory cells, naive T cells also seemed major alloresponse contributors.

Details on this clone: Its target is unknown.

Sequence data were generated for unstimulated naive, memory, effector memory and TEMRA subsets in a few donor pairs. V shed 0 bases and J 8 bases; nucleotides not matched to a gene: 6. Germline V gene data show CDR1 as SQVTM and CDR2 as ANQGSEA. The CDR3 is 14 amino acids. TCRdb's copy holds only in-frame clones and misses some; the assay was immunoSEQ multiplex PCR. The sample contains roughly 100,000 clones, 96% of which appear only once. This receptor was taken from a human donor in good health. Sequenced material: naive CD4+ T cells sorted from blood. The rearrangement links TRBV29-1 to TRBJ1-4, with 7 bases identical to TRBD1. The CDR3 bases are TGCAGCGTTGAAGACGGGACAGCCGGGGAAAAACTGTTTTTT. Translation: CSVEDGTAGEKLFF.